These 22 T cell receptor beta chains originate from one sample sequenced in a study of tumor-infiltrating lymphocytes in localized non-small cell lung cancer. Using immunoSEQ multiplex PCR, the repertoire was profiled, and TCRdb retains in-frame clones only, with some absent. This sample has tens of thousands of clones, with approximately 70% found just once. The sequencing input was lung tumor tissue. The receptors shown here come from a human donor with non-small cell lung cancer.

The CDR3 nucleotides are TGTGCCAGCAGCTTAGATGGGGTCAGCGGTGGCTACGAGCAGTACTTC. As protein: CASSLDGVSGGYEQYF. J is TRBJ2-7 and V is TRBV11-3; D perhaps matches TRBD2 (5 bases). The CDR3 is made up of 16 amino acids. Germline assignment: CDR1 SGHNT and CDR2 YENEEA. V lost 0 bases and J 3 bases, leaving 15 bases between the germline ends.

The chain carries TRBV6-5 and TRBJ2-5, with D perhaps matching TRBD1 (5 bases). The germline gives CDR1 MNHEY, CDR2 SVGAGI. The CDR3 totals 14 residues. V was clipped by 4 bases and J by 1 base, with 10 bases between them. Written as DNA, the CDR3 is TGTGCCAGCAGTTGGAGCAGGGCCCAAGAGACCCAGTACTTC. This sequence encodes CASSWSRAQETQYF.

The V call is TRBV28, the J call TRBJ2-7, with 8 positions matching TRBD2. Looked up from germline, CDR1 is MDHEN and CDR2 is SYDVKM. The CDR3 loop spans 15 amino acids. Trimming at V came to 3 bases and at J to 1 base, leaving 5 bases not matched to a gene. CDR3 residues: CASSLSGGGSYEQYF. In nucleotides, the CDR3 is TGTGCCAGCAGTTTGAGCGGGGGCGGTTCCTACGAGCAGTACTTC.

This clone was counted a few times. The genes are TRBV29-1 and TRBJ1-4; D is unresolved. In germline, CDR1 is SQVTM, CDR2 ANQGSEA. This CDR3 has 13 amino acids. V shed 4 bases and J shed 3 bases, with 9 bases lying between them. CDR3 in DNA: TGCAGCGTTGCCCGGGCGGCTAATGAAAAACTGTTTTTT. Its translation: CSVARAANEKLFF.

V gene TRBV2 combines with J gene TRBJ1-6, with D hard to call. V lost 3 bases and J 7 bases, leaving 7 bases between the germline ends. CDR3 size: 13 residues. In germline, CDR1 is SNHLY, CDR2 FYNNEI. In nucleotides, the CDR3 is TGTGCCAGCAGTGACCAGGCCAATTCACCCCTCCACTTT. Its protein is CASSDQANSPLHF.

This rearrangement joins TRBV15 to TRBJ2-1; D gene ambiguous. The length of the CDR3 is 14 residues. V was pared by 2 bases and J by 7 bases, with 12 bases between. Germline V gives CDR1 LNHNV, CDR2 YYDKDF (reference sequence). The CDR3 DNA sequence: TGTGCCACCAGCAGACAGATGGAGCGAAATGAGCAGTTCTTC. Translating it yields CATSRQMERNEQFF.

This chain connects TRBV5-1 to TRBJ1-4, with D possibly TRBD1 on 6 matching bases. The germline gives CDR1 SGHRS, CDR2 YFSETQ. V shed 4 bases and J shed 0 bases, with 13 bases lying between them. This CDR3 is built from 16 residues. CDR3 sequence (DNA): TGCGCCAGCAGCCCGACAGGTTCTGCAACTAATGAAAAACTGTTTTTT. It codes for CASSPTGSATNEKLFF.

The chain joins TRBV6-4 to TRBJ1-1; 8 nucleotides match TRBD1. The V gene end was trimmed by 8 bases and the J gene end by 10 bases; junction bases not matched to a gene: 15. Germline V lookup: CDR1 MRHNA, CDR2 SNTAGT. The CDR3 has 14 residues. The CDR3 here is CASRLDDGQGLAFF. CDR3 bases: TGTGCCAGCCGACTCGATGATGGACAGGGACTAGCTTTCTTT.

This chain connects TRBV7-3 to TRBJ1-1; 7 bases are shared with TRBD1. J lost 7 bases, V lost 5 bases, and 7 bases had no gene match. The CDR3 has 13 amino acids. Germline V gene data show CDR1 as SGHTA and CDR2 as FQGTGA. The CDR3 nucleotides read TGTGCCAGCAGCCCTCAGGGGGTTGTTGAAGCTTTCTTT. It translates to CASSPQGVVEAFF.

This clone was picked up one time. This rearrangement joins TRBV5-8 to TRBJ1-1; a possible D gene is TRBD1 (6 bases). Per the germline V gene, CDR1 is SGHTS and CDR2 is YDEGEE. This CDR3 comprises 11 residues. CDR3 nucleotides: TGTGCTTCTCAGGGGCCCAATGGTGTTTTCTTT. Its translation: CASQGPNGVFF.

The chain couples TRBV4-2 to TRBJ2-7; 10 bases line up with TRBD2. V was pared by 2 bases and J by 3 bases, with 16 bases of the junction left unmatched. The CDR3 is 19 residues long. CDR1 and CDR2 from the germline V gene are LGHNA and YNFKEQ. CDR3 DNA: TGTGCCAGCAGCCAAACGACTGGTAGCGGGGGGATTAGGGGCTACGAGCAGTACTTC. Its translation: CASSQTTGSGGIRGYEQYF.

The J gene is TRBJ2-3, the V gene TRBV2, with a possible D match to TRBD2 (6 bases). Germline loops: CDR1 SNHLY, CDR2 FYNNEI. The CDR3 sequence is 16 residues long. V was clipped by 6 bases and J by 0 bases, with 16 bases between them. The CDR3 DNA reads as TGTGCCAGCAGGGGGGGTTTCAGCTCTAGCACAGATACGCAGTATTTT. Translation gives CASRGGFSSSTDTQYF.

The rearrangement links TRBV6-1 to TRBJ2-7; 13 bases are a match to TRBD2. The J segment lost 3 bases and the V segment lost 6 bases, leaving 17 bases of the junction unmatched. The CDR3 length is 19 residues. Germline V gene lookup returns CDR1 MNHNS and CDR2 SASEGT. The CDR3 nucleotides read TGTGCCAGCAGCGAACCGGGACTAGCGGGGCGTGGGGTCCTCTACGAGCAGTACTTC. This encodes CASSEPGLAGRGVLYEQYF.

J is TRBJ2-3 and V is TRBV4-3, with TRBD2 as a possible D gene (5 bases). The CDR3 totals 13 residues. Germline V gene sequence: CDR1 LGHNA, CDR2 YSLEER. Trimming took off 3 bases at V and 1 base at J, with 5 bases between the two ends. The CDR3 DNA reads TGCGCCAGCAGCCAGAGGGGCACAGATACGCAGTATTTT. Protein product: CASSQRGTDTQYF.

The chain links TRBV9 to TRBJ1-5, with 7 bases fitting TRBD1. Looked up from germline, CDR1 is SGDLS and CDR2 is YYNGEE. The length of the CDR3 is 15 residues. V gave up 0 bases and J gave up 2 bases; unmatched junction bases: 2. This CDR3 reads CASSVGGTGNQPQHF. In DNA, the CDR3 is TGTGCCAGCAGCGTAGGGGGGACAGGCAATCAGCCCCAGCATTTT.

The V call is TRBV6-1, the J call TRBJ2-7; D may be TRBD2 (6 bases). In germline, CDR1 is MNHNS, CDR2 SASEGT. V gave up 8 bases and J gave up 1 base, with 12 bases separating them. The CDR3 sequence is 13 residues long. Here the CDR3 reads CASAGGESYEQYF. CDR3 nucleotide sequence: TGTGCCAGCGCCGGGGGTGAGTCCTACGAGCAGTACTTC.

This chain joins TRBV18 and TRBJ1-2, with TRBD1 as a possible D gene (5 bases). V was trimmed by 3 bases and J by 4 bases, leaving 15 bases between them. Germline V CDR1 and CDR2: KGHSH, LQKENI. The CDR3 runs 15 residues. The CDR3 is CASSPFSTALYGYTF. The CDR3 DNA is TGTGCCAGCTCACCTTTTTCGACAGCGCTCTATGGCTACACCTTC.

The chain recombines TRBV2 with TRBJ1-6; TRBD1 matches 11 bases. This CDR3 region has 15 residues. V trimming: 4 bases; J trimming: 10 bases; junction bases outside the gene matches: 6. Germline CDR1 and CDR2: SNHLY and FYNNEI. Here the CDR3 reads CASSGRDRGRSPLHF. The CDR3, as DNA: TGTGCCAGCAGTGGGAGGGACAGGGGGAGATCACCCCTCCACTTT.

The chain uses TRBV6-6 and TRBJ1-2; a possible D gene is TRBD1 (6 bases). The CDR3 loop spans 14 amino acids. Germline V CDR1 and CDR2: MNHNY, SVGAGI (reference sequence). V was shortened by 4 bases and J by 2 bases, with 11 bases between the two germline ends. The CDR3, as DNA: TGTGCCAGCAGTTCGAGGACAGACAACTATGGCTACACCTTC. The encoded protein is CASSSRTDNYGYTF.

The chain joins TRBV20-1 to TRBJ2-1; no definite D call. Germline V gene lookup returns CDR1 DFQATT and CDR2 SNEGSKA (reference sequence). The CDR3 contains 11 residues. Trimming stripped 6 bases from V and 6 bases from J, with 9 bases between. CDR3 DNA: TGCAGTGCAAAAGGACCCAATGAGCAGTTCTTC. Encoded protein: CSAKGPNEQFF.

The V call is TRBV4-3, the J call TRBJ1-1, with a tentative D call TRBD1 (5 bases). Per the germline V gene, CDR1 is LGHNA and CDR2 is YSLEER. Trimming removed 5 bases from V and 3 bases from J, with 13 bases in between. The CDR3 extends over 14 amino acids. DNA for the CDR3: TGCGCCAGCAGCTCTGGGGGAAGGGACACTGAAGCTTTCTTT. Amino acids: CASSSGGRDTEAFF.

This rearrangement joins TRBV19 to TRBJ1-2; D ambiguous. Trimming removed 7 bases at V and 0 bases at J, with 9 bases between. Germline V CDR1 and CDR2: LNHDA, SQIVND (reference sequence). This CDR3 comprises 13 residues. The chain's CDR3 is CASKDRANYGYTF. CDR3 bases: TGTGCCAGTAAAGATAGGGCTAACTATGGCTACACCTTC. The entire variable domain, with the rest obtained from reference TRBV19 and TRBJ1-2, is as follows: DGGITQSPKYLFRKEGQNVTLSCEQNLNHDAMYWYRQDPGQGLRLIYYSQIVNDFQKGDIAEGYSVSREKKESFPLTVTSAQKNPTAFYLCASKDRANYGYTFGSGTRLTVV.